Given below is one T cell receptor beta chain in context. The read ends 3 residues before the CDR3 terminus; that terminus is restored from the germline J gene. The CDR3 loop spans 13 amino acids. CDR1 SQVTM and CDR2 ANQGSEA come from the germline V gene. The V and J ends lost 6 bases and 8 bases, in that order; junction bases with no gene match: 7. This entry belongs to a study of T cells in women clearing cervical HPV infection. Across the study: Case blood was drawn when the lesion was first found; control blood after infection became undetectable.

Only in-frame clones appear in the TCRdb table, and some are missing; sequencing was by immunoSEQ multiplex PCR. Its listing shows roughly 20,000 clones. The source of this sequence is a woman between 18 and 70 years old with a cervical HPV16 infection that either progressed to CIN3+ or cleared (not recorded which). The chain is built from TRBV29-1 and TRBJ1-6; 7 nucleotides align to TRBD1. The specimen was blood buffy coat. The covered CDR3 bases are TGCAGCGTGAGGGGACAGATAGATTCACCC. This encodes CSVRGQIDSP. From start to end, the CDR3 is CSVRGQIDSPLHF.